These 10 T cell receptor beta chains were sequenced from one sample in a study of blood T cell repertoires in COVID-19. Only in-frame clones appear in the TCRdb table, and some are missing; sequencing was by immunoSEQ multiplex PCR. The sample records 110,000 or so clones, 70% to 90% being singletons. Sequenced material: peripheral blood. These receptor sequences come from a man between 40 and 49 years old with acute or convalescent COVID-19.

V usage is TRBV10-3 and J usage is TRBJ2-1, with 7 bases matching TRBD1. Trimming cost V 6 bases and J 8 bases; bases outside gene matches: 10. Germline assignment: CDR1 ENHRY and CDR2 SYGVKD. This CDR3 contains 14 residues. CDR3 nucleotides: TGTGCCATCAGCAAAGGACAGGAAGGGGATGAGCAGTTCTTC. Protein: CAISKGQEGDEQFF.

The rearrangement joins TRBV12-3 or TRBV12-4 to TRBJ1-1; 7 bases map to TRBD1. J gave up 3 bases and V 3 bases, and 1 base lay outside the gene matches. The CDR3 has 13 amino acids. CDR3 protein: CASSLDRHTEAFF. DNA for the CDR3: TGTGCCAGCAGTTTGGACAGGCACACTGAAGCTTTCTTT.

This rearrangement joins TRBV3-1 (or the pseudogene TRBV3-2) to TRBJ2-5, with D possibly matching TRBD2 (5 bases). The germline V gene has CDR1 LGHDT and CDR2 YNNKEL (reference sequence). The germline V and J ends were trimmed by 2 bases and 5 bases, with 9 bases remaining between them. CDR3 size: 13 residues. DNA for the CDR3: TGTGCCAGCAGCCAAACTAGGGTCGAGACCCAGTACTTC. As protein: CASSQTRVETQYF.

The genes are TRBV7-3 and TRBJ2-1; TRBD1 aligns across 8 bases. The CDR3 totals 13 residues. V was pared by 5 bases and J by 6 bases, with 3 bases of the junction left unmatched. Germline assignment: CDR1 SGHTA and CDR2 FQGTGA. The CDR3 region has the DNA TGTGCCAGCAGCCTAGGACAGGGCAATGAGCAGTTCTTC. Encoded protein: CASSLGQGNEQFF.

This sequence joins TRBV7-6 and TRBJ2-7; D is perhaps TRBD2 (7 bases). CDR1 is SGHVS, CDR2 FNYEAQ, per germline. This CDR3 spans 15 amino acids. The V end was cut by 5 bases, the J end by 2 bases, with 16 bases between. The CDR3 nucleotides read TGTGCCAGCAGCGGCGAGGCGGGGGCAACCTACGAGCAGTACTTC. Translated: CASSGEAGATYEQYF.

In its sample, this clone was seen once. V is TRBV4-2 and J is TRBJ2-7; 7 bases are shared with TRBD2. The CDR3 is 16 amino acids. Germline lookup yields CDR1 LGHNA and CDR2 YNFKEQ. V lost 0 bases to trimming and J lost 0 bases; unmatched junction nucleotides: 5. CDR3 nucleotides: TGTGCCAGCAGCCAAGATGAGGGCGGGAGCTCCTACGAGCAGTACTTC. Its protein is CASSQDEGGSSYEQYF.

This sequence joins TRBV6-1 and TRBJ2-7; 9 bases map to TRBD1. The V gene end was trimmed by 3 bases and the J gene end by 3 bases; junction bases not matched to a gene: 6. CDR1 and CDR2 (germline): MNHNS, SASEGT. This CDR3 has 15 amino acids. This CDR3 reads CASSEAGTGIYEQYF. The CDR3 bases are TGTGCCAGCAGTGAGGCCGGGACAGGGATCTACGAGCAGTACTTC.

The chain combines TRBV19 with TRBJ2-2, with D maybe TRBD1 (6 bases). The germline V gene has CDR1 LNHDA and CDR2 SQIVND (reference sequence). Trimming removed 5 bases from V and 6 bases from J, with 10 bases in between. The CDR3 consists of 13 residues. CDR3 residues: CASSEQGAGELFF. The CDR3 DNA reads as TGTGCCAGTAGTGAACAGGGTGCCGGGGAGCTGTTTTTT.

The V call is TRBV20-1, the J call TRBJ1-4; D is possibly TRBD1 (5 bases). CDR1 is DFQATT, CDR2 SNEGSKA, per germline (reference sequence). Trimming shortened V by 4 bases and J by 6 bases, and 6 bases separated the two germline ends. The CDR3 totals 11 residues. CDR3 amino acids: CSAKTDEKLFF. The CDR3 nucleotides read TGCAGTGCTAAGACAGATGAAAAACTGTTTTTT.

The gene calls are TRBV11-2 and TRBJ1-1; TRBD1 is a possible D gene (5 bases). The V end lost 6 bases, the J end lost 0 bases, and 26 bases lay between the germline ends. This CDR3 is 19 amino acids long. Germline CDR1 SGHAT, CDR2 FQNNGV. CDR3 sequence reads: CASSPIYGSGGTLNTEAFF. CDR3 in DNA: TGTGCCAGCAGTCCGATCTATGGTTCGGGGGGGACCCTGAACACTGAAGCTTTCTTT. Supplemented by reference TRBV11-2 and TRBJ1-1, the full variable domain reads EAGVAQSPRYKIIEKRQSVAFWCNPISGHATLYWYQQILGQGPKLLIQFQNNGVVDDSQLPKDRFSAERLKGVDSTLKIQPAKLEDSAVYLCASSPIYGSGGTLNTEAFFGQGTRLTVV.